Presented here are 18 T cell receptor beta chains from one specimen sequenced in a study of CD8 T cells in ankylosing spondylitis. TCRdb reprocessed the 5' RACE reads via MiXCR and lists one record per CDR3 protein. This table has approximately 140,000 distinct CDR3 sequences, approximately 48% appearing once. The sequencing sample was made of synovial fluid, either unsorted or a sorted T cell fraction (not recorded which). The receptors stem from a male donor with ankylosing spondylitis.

The CDR3 region is CASSQFSPGELFF. In DNA, the CDR3 is TGTGCCAGCAGCCAATTTTCCCCCGGGGAGCTGTTTTTT. V is TRBV3-1 and J is TRBJ2-2, with D hard to call. Trimming pared 2 bases from V and 6 bases from J, leaving 7 bases between. This CDR3 comprises 13 residues. Germline V gene sequence: CDR1 LGHDT, CDR2 YNNKEL (reference sequence).

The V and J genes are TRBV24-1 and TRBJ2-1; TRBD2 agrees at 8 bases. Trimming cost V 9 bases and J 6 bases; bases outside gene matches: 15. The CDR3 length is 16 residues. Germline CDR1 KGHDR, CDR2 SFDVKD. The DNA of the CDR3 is TGTGCCACCGCAGATGAAAGCGGGAGCAAGGGCAATGAGCAGTTCTTC. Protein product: CATADESGSKGNEQFF.

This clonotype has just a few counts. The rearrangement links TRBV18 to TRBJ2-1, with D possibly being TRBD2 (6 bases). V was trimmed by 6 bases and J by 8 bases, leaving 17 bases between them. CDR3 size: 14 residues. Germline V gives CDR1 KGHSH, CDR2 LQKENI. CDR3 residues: CASSTQRASDEQFF. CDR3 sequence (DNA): TGTGCCAGCTCGACGCAGCGGGCTTCCGATGAGCAGTTCTTC.

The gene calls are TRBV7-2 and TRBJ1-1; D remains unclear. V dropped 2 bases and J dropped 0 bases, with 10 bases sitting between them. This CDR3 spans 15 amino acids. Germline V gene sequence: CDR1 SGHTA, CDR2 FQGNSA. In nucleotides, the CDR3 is TGTGCCAGCAGCTTACACGGACCGTTGAACACTGAAGCTTTCTTT. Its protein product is CASSLHGPLNTEAFF. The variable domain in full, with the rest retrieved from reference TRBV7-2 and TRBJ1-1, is GAGVSQSPSNKVTEKGKDVELRCDPISGHTALYWYRQSLGQGLEFLIYFQGNSAPDKSGLPSDRFSAERTGGSVSTLTIQRTQQEDSAVYLCASSLHGPLNTEAFFGQGTRLTVV.

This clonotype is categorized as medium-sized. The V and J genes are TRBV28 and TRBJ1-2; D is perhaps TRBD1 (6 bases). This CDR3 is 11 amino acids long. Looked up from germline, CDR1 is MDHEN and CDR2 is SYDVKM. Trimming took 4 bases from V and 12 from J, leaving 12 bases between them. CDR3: CASSWGTPHTF. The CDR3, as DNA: TGTGCCAGCAGTTGGGGGACACCTCACACCTTC.

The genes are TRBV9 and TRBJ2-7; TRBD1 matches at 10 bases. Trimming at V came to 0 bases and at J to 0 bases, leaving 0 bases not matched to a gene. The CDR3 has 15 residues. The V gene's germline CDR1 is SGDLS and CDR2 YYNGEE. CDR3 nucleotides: TGTGCCAGCAGCGTAGGGACAGGGGGCTCCTACGAGCAGTACTTC. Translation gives CASSVGTGGSYEQYF.

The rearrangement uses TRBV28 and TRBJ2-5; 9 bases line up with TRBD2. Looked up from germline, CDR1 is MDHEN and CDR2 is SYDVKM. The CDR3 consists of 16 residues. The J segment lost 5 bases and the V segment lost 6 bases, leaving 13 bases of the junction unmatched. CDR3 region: CASRNITAGGTETQYF. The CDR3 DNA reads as TGTGCCAGCAGAAATATAACAGCGGGAGGCACGGAGACCCAGTACTTC.

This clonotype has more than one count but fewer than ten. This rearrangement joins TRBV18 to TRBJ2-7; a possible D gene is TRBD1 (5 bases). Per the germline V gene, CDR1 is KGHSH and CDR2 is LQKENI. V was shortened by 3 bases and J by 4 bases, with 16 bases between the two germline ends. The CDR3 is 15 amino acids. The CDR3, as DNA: TGTGCCAGCTCACCCTTACTTGGGCAGGGTTACGAGCAGTACTTC. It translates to CASSPLLGQGYEQYF.

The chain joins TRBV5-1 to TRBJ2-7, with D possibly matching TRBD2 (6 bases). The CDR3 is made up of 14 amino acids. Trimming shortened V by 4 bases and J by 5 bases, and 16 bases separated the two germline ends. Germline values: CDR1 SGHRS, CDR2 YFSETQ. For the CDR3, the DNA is TGCGCCAGCAGCGGGGGGATACTACGGAACGAGCAGTACTTC. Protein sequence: CASSGGILRNEQYF. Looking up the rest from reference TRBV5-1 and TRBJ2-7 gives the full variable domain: KAGVTQTPRYLIKTRGQQVTLSCSPISGHRSVSWYQQTPGQGLQFLFEYFSETQRNKGNFPGRFSGRQFSNSRSEMNVSTLELGDSALYLCASSGGILRNEQYFGPGTRLTVT.

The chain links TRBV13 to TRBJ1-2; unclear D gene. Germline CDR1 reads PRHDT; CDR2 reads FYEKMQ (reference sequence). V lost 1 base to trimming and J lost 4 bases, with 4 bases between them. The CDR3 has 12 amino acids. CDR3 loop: CASSLAPYGYTF. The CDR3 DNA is TGTGCCAGCAGCTTAGCGCCCTATGGCTACACCTTC.

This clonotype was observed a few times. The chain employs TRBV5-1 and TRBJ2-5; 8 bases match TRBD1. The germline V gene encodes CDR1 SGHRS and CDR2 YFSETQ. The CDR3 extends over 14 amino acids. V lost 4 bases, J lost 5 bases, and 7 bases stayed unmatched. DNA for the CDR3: TGCGCCAGCAGCGAAGGACAGGGAATGGAGACCCAGTACTTC. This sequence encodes CASSEGQGMETQYF. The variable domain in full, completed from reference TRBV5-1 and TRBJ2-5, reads KAGVTQTPRYLIKTRGQQVTLSCSPISGHRSVSWYQQTPGQGLQFLFEYFSETQRNKGNFPGRFSGRQFSNSRSEMNVSTLELGDSALYLCASSEGQGMETQYFGPGTRLLVL.

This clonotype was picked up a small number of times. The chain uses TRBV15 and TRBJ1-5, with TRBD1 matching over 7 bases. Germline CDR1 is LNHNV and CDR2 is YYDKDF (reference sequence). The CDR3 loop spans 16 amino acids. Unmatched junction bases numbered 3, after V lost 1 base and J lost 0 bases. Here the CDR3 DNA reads TGTGCCACCAGCAGAGCGACAGGGTATAGCAATCAGCCCCAGCATTTT. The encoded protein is CATSRATGYSNQPQHF.

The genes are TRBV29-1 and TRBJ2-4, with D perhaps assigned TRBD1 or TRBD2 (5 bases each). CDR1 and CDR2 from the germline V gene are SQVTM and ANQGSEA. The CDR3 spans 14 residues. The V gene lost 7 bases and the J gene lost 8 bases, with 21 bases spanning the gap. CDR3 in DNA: TGCAGCGATGACCCGGGACCCAGGTCAGACATTCAGTACTTC. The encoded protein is CSDDPGPRSDIQYF.

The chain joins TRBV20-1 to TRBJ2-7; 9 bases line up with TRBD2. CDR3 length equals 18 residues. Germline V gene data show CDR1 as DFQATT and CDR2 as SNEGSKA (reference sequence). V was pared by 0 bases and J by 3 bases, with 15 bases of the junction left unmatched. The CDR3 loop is CSARDLGVAGESVYEQYF. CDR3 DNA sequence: TGCAGTGCTAGAGACCTTGGGGTAGCGGGAGAGAGCGTCTACGAGCAGTACTTC.

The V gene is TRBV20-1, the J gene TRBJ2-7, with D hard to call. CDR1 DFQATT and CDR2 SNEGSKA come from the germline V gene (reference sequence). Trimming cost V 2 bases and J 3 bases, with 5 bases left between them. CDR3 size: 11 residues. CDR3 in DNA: TGCAGTGCTAGACAGCGCTACGAGCAGTACTTC. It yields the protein CSARQRYEQYF.

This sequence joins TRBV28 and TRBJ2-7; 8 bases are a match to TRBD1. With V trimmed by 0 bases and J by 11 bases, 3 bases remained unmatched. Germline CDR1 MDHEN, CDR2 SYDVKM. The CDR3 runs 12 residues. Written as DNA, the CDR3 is TGTGCCAGCAGTTTATGGGAACAGGGGGAGTACTTC. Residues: CASSLWEQGEYF.

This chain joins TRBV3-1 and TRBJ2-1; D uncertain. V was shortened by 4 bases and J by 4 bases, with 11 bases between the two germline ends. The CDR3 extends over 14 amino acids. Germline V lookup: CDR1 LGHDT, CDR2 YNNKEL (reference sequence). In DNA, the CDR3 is TGTGCCAGCAGCCCAACAACCCCATACAATGAGCAGTTCTTC. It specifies CASSPTTPYNEQFF.

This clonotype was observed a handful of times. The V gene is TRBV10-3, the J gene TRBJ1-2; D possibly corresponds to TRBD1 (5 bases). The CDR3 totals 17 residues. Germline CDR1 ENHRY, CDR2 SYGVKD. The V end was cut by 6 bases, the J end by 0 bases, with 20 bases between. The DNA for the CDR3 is TGTGCCATCAGGGAAAGGCAGGGTCGAAGTCCTAACTATGGCTACACCTTC. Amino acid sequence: CAIRERQGRSPNYGYTF.